This T cell receptor beta chain was observed in a study of blood T cell repertoires in COVID-19. Study details: Acute and convalescent COVID-19 samples came from the United States, Italy and Spain. Nucleic acid was either cDNA or gDNA, and it came from T cells, B-cell-depleted T cells, or PBMCs.

Original processing methods: Estimates of nucleated cell counts were drawn from the amplification of reference gene primers. Clones were sequenced by immunoSEQ multiplex PCR, and TCRdb holds only the in-frame ones, with some missing. The D gene and trimming were derived from the DNA, and the V and J assignments and clone size from that table. The data hold tens of thousands of clones, with about 82% observed a single time. Germline CDR1 reads MNHEY; CDR2 reads SMNVEV (reference sequence). With 3 bases removed from V and 4 bases from J, the gap between germline ends came to 10 bases. The CDR3 length is 14 residues.

This sequence was found in a man in his fifties or sixties with active COVID-19. Sequenced sample: peripheral blood. This chain connects TRBV27 to TRBJ1-5; D may be TRBD1 (5 bases). The CDR3 spells CASSLGGINQPQHF. The CDR3 DNA is TGTGCCAGCAGTTTGGGGGGGATAAATCAGCCCCAGCATTTT.